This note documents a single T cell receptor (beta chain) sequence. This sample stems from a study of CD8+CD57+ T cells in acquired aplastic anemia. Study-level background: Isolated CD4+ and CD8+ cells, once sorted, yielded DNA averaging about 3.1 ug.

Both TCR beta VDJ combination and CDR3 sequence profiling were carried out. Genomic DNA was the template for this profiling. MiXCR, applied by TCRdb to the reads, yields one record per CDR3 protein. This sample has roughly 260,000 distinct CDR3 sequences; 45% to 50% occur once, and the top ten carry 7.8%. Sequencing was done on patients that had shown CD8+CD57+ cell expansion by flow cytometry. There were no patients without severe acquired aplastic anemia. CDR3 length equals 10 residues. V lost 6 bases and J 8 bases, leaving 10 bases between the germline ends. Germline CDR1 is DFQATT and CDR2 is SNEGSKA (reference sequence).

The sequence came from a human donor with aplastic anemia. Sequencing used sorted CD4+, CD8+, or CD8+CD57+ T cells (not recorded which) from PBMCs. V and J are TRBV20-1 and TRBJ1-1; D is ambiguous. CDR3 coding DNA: TGCAGTGCGCACCCCGGGGAAGCTTTCTTT. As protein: CSAHPGEAFF.